This passage covers 20 T cell receptor beta chains from one sample sequenced in a study of identical twins. A single record per CDR3 protein comes from TCRdb applying MiXCR to the 5' RACE reads. The sample lists 210,000 or so distinct CDR3 sequences, around 8% occurring once. This sample also appeared in a second study, on yellow fever vaccine responses in identical twins.

The sequenced material came from memory (CD45RO+) T cells sorted from blood. The receptor set was obtained from a woman in her late teens or twenties in good health.

V usage is TRBV7-2 and J usage is TRBJ2-1, with 7 bases aligning to TRBD2. Germline V CDR1 and CDR2: SGHTA, FQGNSA. Trimming cost V 4 bases and J 5 bases; bases outside gene matches: 11. The CDR3 runs to 16 residues. CDR3 protein: CASSYFGSGKNNEQFF. The CDR3 nucleotides read TGTGCCAGCAGCTATTTTGGCAGCGGGAAGAACAATGAGCAGTTCTTC.

The chain employs TRBV28 and TRBJ2-7; the D is unclear. The CDR3 runs 11 residues. Trimming shortened V by 4 bases and J by 3 bases, and 4 bases separated the two germline ends. The germline CDR1 and CDR2 sequences are MDHEN and SYDVKM. This chain's CDR3 is CASSWNYEQYF. CDR3 DNA: TGTGCCAGCAGTTGGAACTACGAGCAGTACTTC.

This clonotype was seen a handful of times. The CDR3 region is CASRGPGLATYNEQFF. In DNA form, the CDR3 reads TGTGCCAGCAGGGGCCCGGGACTAGCGACCTACAATGAGCAGTTCTTC. The genes are TRBV14 and TRBJ2-1, with TRBD2 matching over 10 bases. J was trimmed by 2 bases and V by 6 bases; bases with no gene match: 7. The CDR3 consists of 16 residues. The V gene's germline CDR1 is SGHDN and CDR2 FVKESK.

A few counts support this clonotype. The chain recombines TRBV28 with TRBJ2-7; 9 bases line up with TRBD2. In germline, CDR1 is MDHEN, CDR2 SYDVKM. There are 16 residues in the CDR3. Trimming cost V 4 bases and J 5 bases; bases outside gene matches: 12. The CDR3 region has the DNA TGTGCCAGCAGTTCCCCCAGGCTAGCGGGGCCGGACGAGCAGTACTTC. Translated, it gives CASSSPRLAGPDEQYF. Supplemented by reference TRBV28 and TRBJ2-7, the full variable domain reads DVKVTQSSRYLVKRTGEKVFLECVQDMDHENMFWYRQDPGLGLRLIYFSYDVKMKEKGDIPEGYSVSREKKERFSLILESASTNQTSMYLCASSSPRLAGPDEQYFGPGTRLTVT.

This clonotype has ten or more counts. This rearrangement joins TRBV6-1 to TRBJ1-2, with 8 nucleotides matching TRBD1. V shed 6 bases and J 7 bases; nucleotides not matched to a gene: 10. Germline V lookup: CDR1 MNHNS, CDR2 SASEGT. The CDR3 runs 14 residues. This chain's CDR3 is CASSRDRIHPGYTF. CDR3 bases: TGTGCCAGCAGCAGGGACAGGATACACCCTGGCTACACCTTC.

This clonotype appeared many times. The chain recombines TRBV12-3 or TRBV12-4 with TRBJ2-5, with 10 bases aligning to TRBD2. This CDR3 is built from 15 residues. V shed 2 bases and J 3 bases; nucleotides not matched to a gene: 3. CDR3 nucleotides: TGTGCCAGCAGTTTACTAGGACTAGCGGAAGAGACCCAGTACTTC. It codes for CASSLLGLAEETQYF.

This clonotype was detected ten times or more. This chain uses TRBV29-1 with TRBJ1-4, with a tentative D call TRBD1 (6 bases). This CDR3 contains 11 residues. The ends were cut back, 7 bases at V and 8 bases at J, with 11 bases in the middle. Germline V CDR1 and CDR2: SQVTM, ANQGSEA. CDR3: CSAGGGEKLFF. DNA of the CDR3: TGCAGCGCTGGAGGGGGGGAAAAACTGTTTTTT.

The J gene is TRBJ2-1, the V gene TRBV19, with 7 positions matching TRBD1. J lost 5 bases, V lost 1 base, and 8 bases had no gene match. CDR3 length: 16 amino acids. The germline V gene encodes CDR1 LNHDA and CDR2 SQIVND (reference sequence). The CDR3 nucleotides are TGTGCCAGTAGTATAGCAATGGGACAGAAGAACAATGAGCAGTTCTTC. Protein product: CASSIAMGQKNNEQFF.

This clonotype was counted at least ten times. J is TRBJ2-3 and V is TRBV5-1; D gene unclear. The CDR3 length is 14 residues. V shed 3 bases and J shed 1 base, with 9 bases lying between them. Germline V gene data show CDR1 as SGHRS and CDR2 as YFSETQ. CDR3 in DNA: TGCGCCAGCAGCTCCCTACGGGGCACAGATACGCAGTATTTT. Translated: CASSSLRGTDTQYF.

This clonotype was seen only a few times. This chain connects TRBV2 to TRBJ2-5, with unresolved D. V shed 8 bases and J shed 2 bases, with 9 bases lying between them. This CDR3 has 12 amino acids. CDR1 and CDR2 from the germline V gene are SNHLY and FYNNEI. For the CDR3, the DNA is TGTGCCAGCGGGAAAGGGCAAGAGACCCAGTACTTC. This codes for CASGKGQETQYF. The variable domain in full, with the rest retrieved from reference TRBV2 and TRBJ2-5, is EPEVTQTPSHQVTQMGQEVILRCVPISNHLYFYWYRQILGQKVEFLVSFYNNEISEKSEIFDDQFSVERPDGSNFTLKIRSTKLEDSAMYFCASGKGQETQYFGPGTRLLVL.

The chain combines TRBV20-1 with TRBJ2-3, with 11 bases matching TRBD2. The CDR3 is 16 residues long. Germline V gene lookup returns CDR1 DFQATT and CDR2 SNEGSKA (reference sequence). J lost 6 bases, V lost 4 bases, and 12 bases had no gene match. Here the CDR3 reads CSATPGLAGGQDTQYF. For the CDR3, the DNA is TGCAGTGCTACCCCGGGGCTAGCGGGGGGCCAGGATACGCAGTATTTT.

The chain uses TRBV12-3 or TRBV12-4 and TRBJ2-2; D is unclear. The CDR3 loop spans 14 amino acids. Trimming stripped 5 bases from V and 3 bases from J, with 10 bases between. CDR3 bases: TGTGCCAGCAGTCGCACAAGGGACACCGGGGAGCTGTTTTTT. This translates into CASSRTRDTGELFF.

This clonotype was recorded at least ten times. V is TRBV4-3 and J is TRBJ2-2; no firm D call. The CDR3 runs to 13 residues. Germline CDR1 is LGHNA and CDR2 is YSLEER. Trimming stripped 1 base from V and 8 bases from J, with 8 bases between. Here the CDR3 DNA reads TGCGCCAGCAGCCAAGCAATGGGGGGGGAGCTGTTTTTT. Translation: CASSQAMGGELFF.

This clonotype was seen many times. The gene calls are TRBV5-1 and TRBJ2-5, with a tentative D call TRBD2 (5 bases). CDR1 SGHRS and CDR2 YFSETQ come from the germline V gene. V lost 0 bases and J 1 base, leaving 7 bases between the germline ends. The CDR3 loop spans 14 amino acids. This CDR3 is CASSLGTPQETQYF. In DNA, the CDR3 is TGCGCCAGCAGCTTGGGGACTCCCCAAGAGACCCAGTACTTC.

The rearrangement joins TRBV27 to TRBJ2-3; TRBD1 matches at 12 bases. The CDR3 has 15 residues. Trimming cost V 4 bases and J 4 bases; bases outside gene matches: 3. The germline V gene has CDR1 MNHEY and CDR2 SMNVEV (reference sequence). Here the CDR3 reads CASSYGTGGADTQYF. The CDR3 DNA is TGTGCCAGCAGTTATGGGACAGGGGGCGCAGATACGCAGTATTTT.

This clonotype occurred a few times. The chain uses TRBV6-1 and TRBJ2-7; unclear D gene. CDR3 length: 12 amino acids. Germline V gene lookup returns CDR1 MNHNS and CDR2 SASEGT. V lost 6 bases and J lost 5, with 11 bases in between. Here the CDR3 reads CASRGIRHEQYF. The CDR3 region has the DNA TGTGCCAGCAGAGGTATTAGGCACGAGCAGTACTTC.

This clonotype was picked up many times. The chain links TRBV5-5 to TRBJ1-2; D gene uncertain. CDR3 length: 13 residues. Per germline, CDR1 SGHKS and CDR2 YYEKEE (reference sequence). Trimming cost V 2 bases and J 4 bases, with 9 bases left between them. The CDR3 DNA reads TGTGCCAGCAGCTTCGGTCGTCCCTATGGCTACACCTTC. Protein: CASSFGRPYGYTF. Based on the CDR3 plus reference TRBV5-5 and TRBJ1-2, the full variable domain is DAGVTQSPTHLIKTRGQQVTLRCSPISGHKSVSWYQQVLGQGPQFIFQYYEKEERGRGNFPDRFSARQFPNYSSELNVNALLLGDSALYLCASSFGRPYGYTFGSGTRLTVV.

This clonotype was counted between two and nine times. The rearrangement joins TRBV20-1 to TRBJ2-2, with 8 bases identical to TRBD1. J gave up 0 bases and V 6 bases, and 9 bases lay outside the gene matches. In germline, CDR1 is DFQATT, CDR2 SNEGSKA (reference sequence). This CDR3 is 16 amino acids long. In nucleotides, the CDR3 is TGCAGTGCCAAGAGGGCGGGACAGGCGAACACCGGGGAGCTGTTTTTT. Protein product: CSAKRAGQANTGELFF.

This clonotype was seen at least ten times. The chain employs TRBV4-3 and TRBJ2-7; the D gene is possibly TRBD2 (6 bases). Germline V gene lookup returns CDR1 LGHNA and CDR2 YSLEER. V was shortened by 0 bases and J by 6 bases, with 12 bases between the two germline ends. The CDR3 has 14 residues. CDR3 DNA: TGCGCCAGCAGCCAAGAAGAGAGCGGGTCCGAGCAGTACTTC. Its protein is CASSQEESGSEQYF.

There are many counts of this clonotype. The gene calls are TRBV5-1 and TRBJ2-7; 9 bases agree with TRBD2. This CDR3 region has 15 residues. Germline lookup yields CDR1 SGHRS and CDR2 YFSETQ. V dropped 0 bases and J dropped 3; count of bases not matched to a gene: 4. The CDR3 sequence is CASSLDGTSLYEQYF. Written as DNA, the CDR3 is TGCGCCAGCAGCTTGGACGGGACTAGCCTCTACGAGCAGTACTTC.